This T cell receptor beta chain was captured in a study of T cells after yellow fever vaccination. This clonotype has just a few counts. TCRdb reprocessed the 5' RACE reads with MiXCR, giving one entry per CDR3 protein. The sample lists over 300,000 distinct CDR3 sequences; roughly 4.3% were seen once. Per germline, CDR1 MNHEY and CDR2 SMNVEV (reference sequence). Losses at the gene ends were 0 bases for V and 1 base for J; bases not matched to a gene: 5. The CDR3 length is 17 residues. The sample was PBMCs, taken 5 days after the yellow fever booster vaccination. This TCR was recovered from a man aged 18 to 29 who received the YFV17D yellow fever vaccine. V is TRBV27 and J is TRBJ2-1, with 8 bases identical to TRBD1. Here the CDR3 DNA reads TGTGCCAGCAGTTTATCACAGGGGGATACTTCCTACAATGAGCAGTTCTTC. Translation: CASSLSQGDTSYNEQFF.